Detailed here is one TCR beta chain. This clone appeared a single time. What antigen it recognizes has not been identified. Base qualities are not recorded, but no much larger clone differs from it by a single base. Participants in the prospective study were aged roughly 18 to 89 years, lived in some 24 United States geographic areas, and enrolled through a virtual design. In the prospective study, participants were assigned to cohorts based on the clinical history participants reported in a screening survey and a study questionnaire. Recovered participants in ImmuneRACE Cohort 3 were defined by two consecutive negative NP/OP PCR tests, clearance by a healthcare professional, or resolution of symptoms. Each participant in the prospective study had whole blood, serum and a nasopharyngeal or oropharyngeal swab collected by mobile phlebotomists. Prospective study participants could optionally give additional blood draws and questionnaires over a roughly 2-month period. Blood samples from the prospective study were shipped frozen or at room temperature prior to DNA extraction.

These data are taken from a study of blood T cell repertoires in COVID-19 (dated by TCRdb to 2020 to 2021). For the study in its entirety: The collaborator samples originated in the United States, Italy and Spain and spanned the acute and convalescent phases of COVID-19. The repertoires were released in a freely available public database intended as a resource for research on the immune response to SARS-CoV-2. The prospective study material was composed of cDNA or gDNA derived from T cells, B-cell-depleted T cells, or PBMCs. The samples were drawn from the first 160 participants of the ongoing ImmuneRACE study and from 1,254 subjects provided by 6 global collaborators. Subjects who had been exposed to COVID-19, were actively infected with it, or had recovered from it provided the deeply sampled blood TCRbeta repertoires that made up the dataset. Where HLA class I and class II types were available, the types were taken from metadata supplied by the sample provider, not from assay-based typing. A de-identified subject ID, COVID-19 status, age in years and sex were almost always included in the sample metadata. Results the study describes overall, beyond this receptor: How much clinical and demographic metadata was included differed by source and by participant, and the metadata was provided uncurated.

TCRbeta CDR3 regions were amplified from genomic DNA using the immunoSEQ Assay, a bias-controlled multiplex PCR. The original pipeline was this. Nucleated cell counts per sample were estimated from amplification of reference gene primers within the assay. To quantify the absolute abundance of each unique TCRbeta CDR3 rearrangement, sequence reads were collapsed and filtered. Productive Simpson clonality was computed per sample as the square root of Simpson's diversity index over productive rearrangements. Held by TCRdb, this immuneACCESS table contains in-frame sequences only and omits some clones. Under half of the omission traces to an unresolved V gene where checked; the cause of the rest is unknown. V and J calls plus clone size are reproduced from that table; the DNA served to infer D and trimming. Counted in this sample were roughly 200,000 clones; 75% to 90% of them appeared once. Less than 1.5% of the sample is in the top ten clones.

Input material: PBMCs or T cells enriched from blood (not recorded which). The origin of this receptor is a man younger than 40 who had recovered from COVID-19.

DNA sequence: TGTGCCACACGAAAGGGTCAGGGGGCGCCTAGCAATGAGCAGTTCTTC. It encodes CATRKGQGAPSNEQFF. The sequence is built from TRBV21-1 and TRBJ2-1; the table assigns TRBD1, which was not confirmed against the DNA. TRBV21-1 has pseudogene status. The CDR3 holds 16 amino acids from the cysteine to the phenylalanine. The entry retains the CDR3 DNA only, 48 bases that are in frame from base 1.